This TCR beta chain was captured by sequencing in a study of CD8 T cells in Susac syndrome. The CDR3 consists of 13 residues. Germline-derived CDR1 and CDR2 are SGHNT and YYREEE (reference sequence). The V end was cut by 0 bases, the J end by 9 bases, with 11 bases between. RNA in amounts of roughly 0.5 to 1 ug was reverse transcribed with random hexamers. One entry per CDR3 protein, called by TCRdb with MiXCR from the immunoSEQ multiplex PCR reads. This table holds some 140,000 distinct CDR3 sequences, around 91% found once. FACS enriched CD8+ TEMRA cells, while bulk CD8+ and CD4+ were negatively isolated.

V usage is TRBV5-4 and J usage is TRBJ2-3; the D call may be TRBD1 or TRBD2 (5 bases each). Material for sequencing was CD8+ T cells from PBMCs. The sequence came from a human donor with multiple sclerosis. CDR3 loop: CASSLGGPRTQYF. The CDR3 nucleotides are TGTGCCAGCAGCTTGGGGGGACCAAGAACGCAGTATTTT.